This T cell receptor (beta chain) originates from a study of blood T cell repertoires in COVID-19. Study-wide context: Acute and convalescent COVID-19 samples came from the United States, Italy and Spain.

Generated by immunoSEQ multiplex PCR, the TCRdb table keeps only in-frame clones and is missing some. Of approximately 49,000 clones listed, approximately 85% were seen once; the top ten hold approximately 14%. Trimming stripped 0 bases from V and 9 bases from J, with 12 bases between. This CDR3 spans 13 amino acids. The V gene's germline CDR1 is SGDLS and CDR2 YYNGEE. The chain carries TRBV9 and TRBJ1-2; D unresolved. The sequence was obtained from a human donor with acute or convalescent COVID-19. The donor label of this sample is uncertain. Sample: peripheral blood. For the CDR3, the DNA is TGTGCCAGCAGCGTAGAACAGCAGTCTCGCTACACCTTC. Its translation is CASSVEQQSRYTF. Filled out from reference TRBV9 and TRBJ1-2, the complete variable domain reads DSGVTQTPKHLITATGQRVTLRCSPRSGDLSVYWYQQSLDQGLQFLIQYYNGEERAKGNILERFSAQQFPDLHSELNLSSLELGDSALYFCASSVEQQSRYTFGSGTRLTVV.